This T cell receptor (beta chain) was recovered during a study of OX40 agonist ivuxolimab in advanced cancers. With autoimmune disease history or systemic immunosuppression, patients were excluded. Some clones are missing from TCRdb's copy, which holds only in-frame ones; the method was immunoSEQ multiplex PCR. The table has about 70,000 clones, almost 90% seen once; the top ten hold 2% to 2.5%. With 0 bases removed from V and 0 bases from J, the gap between germline ends came to 8 bases. CDR1 and CDR2 from the germline V gene are SGHRS and YFSETQ. This CDR3 has 15 residues. The chain employs TRBV5-1 and TRBJ2-3, with D possibly being TRBD1 or TRBD2 (5 bases each). This TCR was sampled from an adult with an advanced solid tumor such as melanoma, head and neck, liver or kidney cancer. The specimen comprised CD4+ or CD8+ T cells sorted from blood, sampled in a trial of the OX40 agonist ivuxolimab. CDR3 DNA: TGCGCCAGCAGCTTGGATGGGGGAAGCACAGATACGCAGTATTTT. Translation gives CASSLDGGSTDTQYF. Drawing the rest from reference TRBV5-1 and TRBJ2-3, the complete variable domain is KAGVTQTPRYLIKTRGQQVTLSCSPISGHRSVSWYQQTPGQGLQFLFEYFSETQRNKGNFPGRFSGRQFSNSRSEMNVSTLELGDSALYLCASSLDGGSTDTQYFGPGTRLTVL.